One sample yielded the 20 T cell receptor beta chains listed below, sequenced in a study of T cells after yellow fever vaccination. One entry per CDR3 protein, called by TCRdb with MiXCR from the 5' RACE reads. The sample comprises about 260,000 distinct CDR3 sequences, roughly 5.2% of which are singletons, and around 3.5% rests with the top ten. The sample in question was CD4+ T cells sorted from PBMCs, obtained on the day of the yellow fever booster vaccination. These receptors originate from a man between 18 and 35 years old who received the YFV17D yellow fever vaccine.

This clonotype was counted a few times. The CDR3 loop reads CSARDRGRRAFF. As DNA, the CDR3 is TGCAGTGCTAGAGACAGGGGGCGAAGAGCTTTCTTT. This chain joins TRBV20-1 and TRBJ1-1, with 8 bases identical to TRBD1. This CDR3 region has 12 residues. Trimming removed 0 bases from V and 10 bases from J; junction bases left unmatched: 4. The germline V gene has CDR1 DFQATT and CDR2 SNEGSKA (reference sequence).

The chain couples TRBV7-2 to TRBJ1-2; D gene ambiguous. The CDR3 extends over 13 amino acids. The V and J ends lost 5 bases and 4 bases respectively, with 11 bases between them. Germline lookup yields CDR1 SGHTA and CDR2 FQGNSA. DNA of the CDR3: TGTGCCAGCAGCGCGGACGGATTCTATGGCTACACCTTC. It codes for CASSADGFYGYTF.

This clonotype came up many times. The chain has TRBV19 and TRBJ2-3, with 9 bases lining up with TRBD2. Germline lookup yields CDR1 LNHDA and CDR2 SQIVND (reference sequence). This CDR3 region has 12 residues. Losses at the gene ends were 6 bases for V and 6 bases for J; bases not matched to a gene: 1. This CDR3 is CASRLAGDTQYF. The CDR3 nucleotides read TGTGCCAGTAGGCTAGCGGGGGATACGCAGTATTTT.

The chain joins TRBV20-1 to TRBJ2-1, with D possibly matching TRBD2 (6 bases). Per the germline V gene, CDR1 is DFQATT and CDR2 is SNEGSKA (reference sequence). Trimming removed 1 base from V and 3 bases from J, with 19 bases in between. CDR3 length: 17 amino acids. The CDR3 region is CSARVLATSFYYNEQFF. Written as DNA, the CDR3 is TGCAGTGCTAGAGTCCTAGCGACATCGTTCTACTACAATGAGCAGTTCTTC.

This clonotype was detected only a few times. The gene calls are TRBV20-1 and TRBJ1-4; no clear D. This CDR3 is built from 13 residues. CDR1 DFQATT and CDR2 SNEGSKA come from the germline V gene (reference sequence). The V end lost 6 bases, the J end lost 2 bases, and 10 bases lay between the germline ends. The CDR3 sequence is CSASEVTNEKLFF. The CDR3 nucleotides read TGCAGTGCAAGTGAGGTCACTAATGAAAAACTGTTTTTT.

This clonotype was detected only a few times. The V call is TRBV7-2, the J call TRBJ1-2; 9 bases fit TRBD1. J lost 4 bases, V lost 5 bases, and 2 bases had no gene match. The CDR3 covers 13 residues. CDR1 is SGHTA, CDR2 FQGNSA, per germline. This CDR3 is CASSGGQGYGYTF. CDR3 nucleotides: TGTGCCAGCAGCGGGGGACAGGGCTATGGCTACACCTTC. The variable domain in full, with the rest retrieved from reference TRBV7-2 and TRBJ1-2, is GAGVSQSPSNKVTEKGKDVELRCDPISGHTALYWYRQSLGQGLEFLIYFQGNSAPDKSGLPSDRFSAERTGGSVSTLTIQRTQQEDSAVYLCASSGGQGYGYTFGSGTRLTVV.

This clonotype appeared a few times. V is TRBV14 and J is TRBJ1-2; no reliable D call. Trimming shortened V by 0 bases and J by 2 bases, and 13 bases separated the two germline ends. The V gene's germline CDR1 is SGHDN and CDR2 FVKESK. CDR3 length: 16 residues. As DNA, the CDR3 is TGTGCCAGCAGCCAAGAGGACTCGACGGTGAACTATGGCTACACCTTC. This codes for CASSQEDSTVNYGYTF. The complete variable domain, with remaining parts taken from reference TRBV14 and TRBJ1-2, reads EAGVTQFPSHSVIEKGQTVTLRCDPISGHDNLYWYRRVMGKEIKFLLHFVKESKQDESGMPNNRFLAERTGGTYSTLKVQPAELEDSGVYFCASSQEDSTVNYGYTFGSGTRLTVV.

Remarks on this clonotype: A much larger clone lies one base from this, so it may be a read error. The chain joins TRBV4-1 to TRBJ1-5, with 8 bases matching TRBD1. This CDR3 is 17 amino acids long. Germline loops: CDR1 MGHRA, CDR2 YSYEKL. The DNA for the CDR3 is TGCGACAGCAGCCAAGACAGGGGAAGTTTCGACAATCAGCCCCAGCATTTT. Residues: CDSSQDRGSFDNQPQHF.

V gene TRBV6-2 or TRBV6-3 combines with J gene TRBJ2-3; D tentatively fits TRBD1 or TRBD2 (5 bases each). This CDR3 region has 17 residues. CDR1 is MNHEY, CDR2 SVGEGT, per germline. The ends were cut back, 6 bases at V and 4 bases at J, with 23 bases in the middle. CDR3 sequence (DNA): TGTGCCAGCAGCCGTGGGGGTATGGCAGGGAGCCCAGATACGCAGTATTTT. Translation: CASSRGGMAGSPDTQYF.

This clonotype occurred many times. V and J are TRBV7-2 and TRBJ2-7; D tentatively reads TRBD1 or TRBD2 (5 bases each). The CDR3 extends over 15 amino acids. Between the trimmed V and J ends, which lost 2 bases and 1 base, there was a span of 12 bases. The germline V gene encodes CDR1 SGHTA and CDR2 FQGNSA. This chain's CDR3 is CASSLSGSGSYEQYV. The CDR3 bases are TGTGCCAGCAGCTTATCAGGGTCGGGATCCTACGAGCAGTACGTC.

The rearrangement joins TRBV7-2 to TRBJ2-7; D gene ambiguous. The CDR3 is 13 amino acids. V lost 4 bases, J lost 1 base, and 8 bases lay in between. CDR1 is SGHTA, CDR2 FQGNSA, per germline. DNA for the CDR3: TGTGCCAGCAGCTCAAACCCATCCTACGAGCAGTACGTC. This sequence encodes CASSSNPSYEQYV.

CDR3 in amino acids: CASSRRQGTYEQYV. The CDR3 nucleotides read TGTGCCAGCTCAAGGAGACAGGGGACCTACGAGCAGTACGTC. The V gene is TRBV18, the J gene TRBJ2-7; 8 bases align to TRBD1. V lost 5 bases to trimming and J lost 2 bases; unmatched junction nucleotides: 5. This CDR3 contains 14 residues. Germline V CDR1 and CDR2: KGHSH, LQKENI.

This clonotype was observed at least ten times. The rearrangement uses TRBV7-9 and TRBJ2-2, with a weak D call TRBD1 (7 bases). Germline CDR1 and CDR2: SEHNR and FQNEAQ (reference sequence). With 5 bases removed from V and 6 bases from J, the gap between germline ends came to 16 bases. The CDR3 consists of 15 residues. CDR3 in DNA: TGTGCCAGCAGCCCGTCTGGAGGGGGCTCCGGGGAGCTGTTTTTT. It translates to CASSPSGGGSGELFF.

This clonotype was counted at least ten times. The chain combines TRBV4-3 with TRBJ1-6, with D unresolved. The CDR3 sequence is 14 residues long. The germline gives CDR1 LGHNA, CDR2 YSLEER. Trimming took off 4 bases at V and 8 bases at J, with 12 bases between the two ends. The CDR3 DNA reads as TGCGCCAGCAGCCTGCAAGGGTCGTATTCACCCCTCCACTTT. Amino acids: CASSLQGSYSPLHF.

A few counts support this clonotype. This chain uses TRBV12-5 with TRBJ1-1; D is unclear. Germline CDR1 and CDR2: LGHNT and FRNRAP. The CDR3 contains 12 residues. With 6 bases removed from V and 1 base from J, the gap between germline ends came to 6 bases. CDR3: CASGSGNTEAFF. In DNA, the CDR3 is TGTGCTAGTGGCTCCGGGAACACTGAAGCTTTCTTT.

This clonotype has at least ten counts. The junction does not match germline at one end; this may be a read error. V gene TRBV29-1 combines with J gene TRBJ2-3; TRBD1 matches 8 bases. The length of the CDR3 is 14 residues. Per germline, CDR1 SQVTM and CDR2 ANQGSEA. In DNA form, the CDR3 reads TGCAGCGTGGAAGGACAGGGACCCACAGATACGCAGTATTTT. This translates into CSVEGQGPTDTQYF.

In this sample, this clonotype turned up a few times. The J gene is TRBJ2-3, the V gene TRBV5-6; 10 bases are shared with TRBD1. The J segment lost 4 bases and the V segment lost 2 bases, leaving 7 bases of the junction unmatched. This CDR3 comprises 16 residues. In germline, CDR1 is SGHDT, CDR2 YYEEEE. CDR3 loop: CASSFRGTGVPDTQYF. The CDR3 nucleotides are TGTGCCAGCAGCTTCCGAGGGACAGGGGTTCCAGATACGCAGTATTTT.

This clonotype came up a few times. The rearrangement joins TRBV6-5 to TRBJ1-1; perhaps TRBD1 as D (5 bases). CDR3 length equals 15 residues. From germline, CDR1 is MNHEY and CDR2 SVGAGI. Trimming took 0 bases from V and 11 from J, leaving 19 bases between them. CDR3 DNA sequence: TGTGCCAGCAGTTACTCTAATCGGGCAGGGAAGGTCGCTTTCTTT. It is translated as CASSYSNRAGKVAFF.

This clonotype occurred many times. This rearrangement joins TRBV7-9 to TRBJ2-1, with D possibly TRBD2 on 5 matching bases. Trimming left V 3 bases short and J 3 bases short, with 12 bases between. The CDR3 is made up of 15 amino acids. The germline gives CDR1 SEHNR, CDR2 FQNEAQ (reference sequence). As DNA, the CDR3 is TGTGCCAGCAGCTTCCTAGCCCCCAACTACAATGAGCAGTTCTTC. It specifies CASSFLAPNYNEQFF.

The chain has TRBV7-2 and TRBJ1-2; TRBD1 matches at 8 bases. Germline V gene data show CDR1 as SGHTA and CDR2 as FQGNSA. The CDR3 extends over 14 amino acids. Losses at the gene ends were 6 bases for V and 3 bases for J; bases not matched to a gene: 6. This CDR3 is CASSIQGGDYGYTF. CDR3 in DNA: TGTGCCAGCAGTATACAGGGGGGGGACTATGGCTACACCTTC. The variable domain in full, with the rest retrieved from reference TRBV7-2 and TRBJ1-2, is GAGVSQSPSNKVTEKGKDVELRCDPISGHTALYWYRQSLGQGLEFLIYFQGNSAPDKSGLPSDRFSAERTGGSVSTLTIQRTQQEDSAVYLCASSIQGGDYGYTFGSGTRLTVV.